This is a list of T cell receptor beta chains from one sample in a study of a mutant IDH1 vaccine in newly diagnosed glioma. Using immunoSEQ multiplex PCR, the repertoire was profiled, and TCRdb retains in-frame clones only, with some absent. The sample comprises 100,000 to 150,000 clones, over 75% of which are singletons, and under 5.5% rests with the top ten. These receptors' targets are unknown. The input for sequencing was PBMCs, taken from a glioma patient whose treatment included an IDH1 peptide vaccine. The receptors shown here come from a man aged 35 to 55 with glioma. Both conserved end residues are trimmed from each CDR3. Clone size is given for some rows only: seen once, a few or many times, or a class if the clone is expanded.

>.|TRBJ2-1|TRBV5-6
ASSPRARLPNEQF
>.|TRBJ2-7|TRBV7-3
ASSPTSGSQYEQY
>.|TRBJ2-1|TRBV2
ASRMSSYNEQF
>.|TRBJ1-2|TRBV4-3
ASSQDGRGYGYT
>.|TRBJ2-5|TRBV19
ASSRGLAVQETQY
>.|TRBJ1-5|TRBV6-1
ASSEVIVSNYQPQH
>few|TRBJ1-1|TRBV5-1
ASSLDRNTEAF
>few|TRBJ2-1|TRBV14
ASSQDDDEQF
>.|TRBJ2-7|TRBV6-5
ASAVMAWQY
>.|TRBJ1-1|TRBV9
ASSAGQGVTEAF
>once|TRBJ2-3|TRBV7-2
ASSLAMRADTQY
>.|TRBJ2-5|TRBV7-9
ASSLGGGGLETQY
>medium-sized|TRBJ2-2|TRBV4-1
ASSQAPYTGELF
>.|TRBJ1-1|TRBV11-3
ASSLQTNTEAF
>once|TRBJ2-2|TRBV7-2
ASSWRGNTGELF
>.|TRBJ2-1|TRBV7-2
ASSLTSPSYNEQF
>few|TRBJ1-4|TRBV4-2
ASSLRGGTGDEKLF
>.|TRBJ1-5|TRBV4-2
ASSQDSVLYSNQPQH
>.|TRBJ1-2|TRBV19
ASRDDTSNYGYT
>.|TRBJ1-1|TRBV5-4
ASSQGGGTEAF
>.|TRBJ2-3|TRBV27
ASSFGQGGTDTQY
>.|TRBJ2-1|TRBV7-7
ASSRTSRTEQF
>.|TRBJ2-1|TRBV27
ASSLYVSGRDNEQF
>.|TRBJ1-5|TRBV27
ASSRQGRGQPQH
>.|TRBJ2-5|TRBV19
ASSTPGGLAETQY
>.|TRBJ2-3|TRBV6-1
ASSLEGQFTDTQY
>.|TRBJ2-1|TRBV2
ASSWGRSYNEQF
>.|TRBJ2-7|TRBV4-2
ASSRGTGGHEQY
>.|TRBJ2-5|TRBV30
AWGSQAGQTQY
>.|TRBJ2-1|TRBV5-4
ASSRASGRTDEQF
>.|TRBJ1-3|TRBV10-3
AIIDSGNTIY
>.|TRBJ1-2|TRBV4-1
ASSPRVGYGYT
>.|TRBJ2-5|TRBV25-1
ASSESRIAGAWETQY
>.|TRBJ2-3|TRBV5-1
ASSLRGALAGTGTDTQY
>.|TRBJ2-7|TRBV5-4
ASSLPPSLEQY
>.|TRBJ2-2|TRBV27
ASSSVPGTGELF
>.|TRBJ2-7|TRBV30
AWSGRRGSYGEQY
>.|TRBJ2-5|TRBV19
ASSISGTGTQY
>once|TRBJ2-3|TRBV18
ASSPPISTDTQY